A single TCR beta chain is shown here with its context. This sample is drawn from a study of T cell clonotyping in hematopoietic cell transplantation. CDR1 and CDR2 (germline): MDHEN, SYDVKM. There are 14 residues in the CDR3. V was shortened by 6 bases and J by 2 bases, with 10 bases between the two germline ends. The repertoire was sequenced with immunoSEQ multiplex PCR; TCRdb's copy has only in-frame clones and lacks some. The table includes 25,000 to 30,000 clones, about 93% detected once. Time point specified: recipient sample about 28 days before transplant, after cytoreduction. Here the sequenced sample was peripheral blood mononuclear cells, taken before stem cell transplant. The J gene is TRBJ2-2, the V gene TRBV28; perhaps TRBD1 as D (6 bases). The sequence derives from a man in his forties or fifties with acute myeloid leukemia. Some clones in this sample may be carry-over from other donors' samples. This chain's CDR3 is CASRPGTNTGELFF. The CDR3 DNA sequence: TGTGCCAGCAGACCAGGGACAAACACCGGGGAGCTGTTTTTT. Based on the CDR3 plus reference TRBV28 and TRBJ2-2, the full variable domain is DVKVTQSSRYLVKRTGEKVFLECVQDMDHENMFWYRQDPGLGLRLIYFSYDVKMKEKGDIPEGYSVSREKKERFSLILESASTNQTSMYLCASRPGTNTGELFFGEGSRLTVL.